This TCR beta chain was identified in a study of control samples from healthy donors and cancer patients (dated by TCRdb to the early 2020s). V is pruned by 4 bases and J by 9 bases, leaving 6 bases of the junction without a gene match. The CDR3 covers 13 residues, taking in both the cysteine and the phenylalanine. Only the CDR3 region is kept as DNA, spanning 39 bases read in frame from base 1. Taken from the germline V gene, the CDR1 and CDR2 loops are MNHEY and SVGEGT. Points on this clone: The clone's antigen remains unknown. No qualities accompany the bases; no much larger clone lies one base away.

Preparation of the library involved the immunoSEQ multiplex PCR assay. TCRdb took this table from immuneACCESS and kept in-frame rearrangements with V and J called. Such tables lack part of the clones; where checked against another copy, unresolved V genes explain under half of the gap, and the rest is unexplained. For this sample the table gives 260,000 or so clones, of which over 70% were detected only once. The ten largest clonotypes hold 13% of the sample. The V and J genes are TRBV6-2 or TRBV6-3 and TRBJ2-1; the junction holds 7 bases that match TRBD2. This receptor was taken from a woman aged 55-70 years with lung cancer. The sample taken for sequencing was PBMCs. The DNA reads TGTGCCAGCAGTTTTACTAGCGTTGGTGAGCAGTTCTTC. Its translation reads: CASSFTSVGEQFF.